These T cell receptor beta chains were read from a single sample in a study of radiotherapy plus CTLA-4 blockade in lung cancer. Sequenced by immunoSEQ multiplex PCR; TCRdb stores in-frame clones only, minus some. The table lists fewer than 100,000 clones, 84% of them singletons. The sample was peripheral blood, taken from a patient treated with radiotherapy plus ipilimumab. The source is a human donor with non-small cell lung cancer who had stable disease on radiotherapy plus ipilimumab. CDR3s include the opening cysteine and the closing phenylalanine or tryptophan. A D gene is named only where the DNA matches it firmly. A row's size may be missing; if present it is once, few, many or a size class.

cdr3_length	d_call	v_call	clone_size	j_call	cdr3_aa	cdr3_nt
16	TRBD1	TRBV5-1	once	TRBJ1-3	CASSLQGTVSGNTIYF	TGCGCCAGCAGCCTGCAAGGGACAGTCTCTGGAAACACCATATATTTT
16	TRBD2	TRBV9	-	TRBJ2-3	CASSRAGGPSTDTQYF	TGTGCCAGCAGCCGCGCGGGAGGCCCTTCCACAGATACGCAGTATTTT
15	TRBD2	TRBV28	-	TRBJ2-7	CASSLSSGSSDEQYF	TGTGCCAGCAGTTTATCTAGCGGGAGTTCTGACGAGCAGTACTTC
15	-	TRBV5-1	-	TRBJ2-5	CASSLGDGVSETQYF	TGCGCCAGCAGCTTGGGGGACGGGGTATCAGAGACCCAGTACTTC
16	TRBD2	TRBV9	-	TRBJ2-1	CASSETISGRDNEQFF	TGTGCCAGCAGCGAGACCATTAGCGGGAGGGACAATGAGCAGTTCTTC
16	-	TRBV30	-	TRBJ2-7	CAWRPLRRGWKFEQYF	TGTGCCTGGAGACCCCTAAGACGGGGATGGAAATTCGAGCAGTACTTC
14	-	TRBV27	once	TRBJ1-5	CASSLSDGNQPQHF	TGTGCCAGCAGTTTGTCGGACGGCAATCAGCCCCAGCATTTT
17	-	TRBV11-2	-	TRBJ2-7	CASSYTGVGGYTYEQYF	TGTGCCAGCAGTTATACCGGCGTAGGGGGATATACCTACGAGCAGTACTTC
17	TRBD2	TRBV4-1	-	TRBJ2-3	CASTGTSGGLGTDTQYF	TGCGCCAGCACCGGGACTAGCGGGGGGTTAGGCACAGATACGCAGTATTTT
11	-	TRBV18	-	TRBJ2-7	CASSSQDEQYF	TGTGCCAGCTCATCACAAGACGAGCAGTACTTC
15	TRBD1	TRBV25-1	-	TRBJ2-7	CASSGSGTGEYEQYF	TGTGCCAGCAGTGGTAGTGGGACAGGGGAATACGAGCAGTACTTC
12	-	TRBV19	-	TRBJ1-1	CASSPEIGEAFF	TGTGCCAGTAGCCCGGAGATAGGTGAAGCTTTCTTT
16	TRBD1	TRBV7-9	-	TRBJ1-4	CASSLATGQGNEKLFF	TGTGCCAGCAGCTTAGCGACAGGACAGGGGAACGAAAAACTGTTTTTT
16	TRBD1	TRBV13	-	TRBJ1-3	CASSSLRTGSGNTIYF	TGTGCCAGCAGCTCCCTCAGGACAGGCTCTGGAAACACCATATATTTT
14	-	TRBV6-6	-	TRBJ1-4	CASSRTGSGEKLFF	TGTGCCAGCAGCCGTACAGGGTCCGGAGAAAAACTGTTTTTT
16	-	TRBV15	-	TRBJ2-3	CATSSRRPLGTDTQYF	TGTGCCACCAGCTCCCGGAGGCCGCTGGGCACAGATACGCAGTATTTT
13	-	TRBV7-9	-	TRBJ2-7	CASSLTGLYEQYF	TGTGCCAGCAGCCTTACAGGGCTCTACGAGCAGTACTTC
15	-	TRBV19	-	TRBJ2-6	CASSTSLSGANVLTF	TGTGCCAGTAGTACCAGCCTCTCTGGGGCCAACGTCCTGACTTTC
14	TRBD2	TRBV5-1	-	TRBJ2-1	CASSTLADYNEQFF	TGCGCCAGCAGCACACTAGCGGACTACAATGAGCAGTTCTTC
16	-	TRBV7-2	-	TRBJ2-2	CASSLYEDLNTGELFF	TGTGCCAGCAGCTTATACGAGGACTTGAACACCGGGGAGCTGTTTTTT
13	TRBD1	TRBV10-3	-	TRBJ1-3	CAITGGPGNTIYF	TGTGCCATCACAGGGGGCCCTGGAAACACCATATATTTT
15	-	TRBV6-5	-	TRBJ1-3	CASSRGLYSGNTIYF	TGTGCCAGCAGTCGAGGACTGTACTCTGGAAACACCATATATTTT
15	TRBD1	TRBV2	-	TRBJ1-2	CASSLSTGSGYGYTF	TGTGCCAGCAGCCTCTCGACAGGGTCAGGGTATGGCTACACCTTC
15	-	TRBV5-1	once	TRBJ1-2	CASSLRAVDNYGYTF	TGCGCCAGCAGCTTGAGGGCAGTTGATAACTATGGCTACACCTTC
15	-	TRBV18	-	TRBJ1-3	CASSTGTHSGNTIYF	TGTGCCAGCTCAACCGGGACCCACTCTGGAAACACCATATATTTT
16	TRBD2	TRBV29-1	-	TRBJ2-1	CSVEDLAGEKGNEQFF	TGCAGCGTTGAAGATTTAGCGGGAGAAAAGGGAAATGAGCAGTTCTTC
13	-	TRBV14	-	TRBJ2-7	CASSQDWGYEQYF	TGTGCCAGCAGCCAAGATTGGGGTTACGAGCAGTACTTC
15	-	TRBV15	-	TRBJ2-7	CATSSYLTGSYEQYF	TGTGCCACCAGCAGCTATTTGACAGGCTCCTACGAGCAGTACTTC
14	-	TRBV19	-	TRBJ1-2	CASSVSPGGYGYTF	TGTGCCAGTAGTGTATCTCCGGGGGGTTATGGCTACACCTTC
16	TRBD2	TRBV11-2	-	TRBJ2-5	CASSSHGGGPQETQYF	TGTGCCAGCAGTTCCCACGGGGGGGGGCCCCAAGAGACCCAGTACTTC
12	-	TRBV6-5	once	TRBJ2-7	CASSSGWREQYF	TGTGCCAGCAGTTCAGGGTGGCGGGAGCAGTACTTC
17	-	TRBV2	-	TRBJ2-6	CASVEGNLASGANVLTF	TGTGCCAGCGTTGAAGGGAATTTAGCCTCTGGGGCCAACGTCCTGACTTTC
15	TRBD1	TRBV6-4	few	TRBJ2-1	CASSTTGTGYNEQFF	TGTGCCAGCAGTACTACCGGGACAGGCTACAATGAGCAGTTCTTC
18	-	TRBV5-6	-	TRBJ2-1	CASSNLERVTRQHNEQFF	TGTGCCAGCAGCAACCTCGAAAGGGTCACCCGTCAACACAATGAGCAGTTCTTC
14	-	TRBV7-6	-	TRBJ1-4	CASSLWQGSEKLFF	TGTGCCAGCAGCTTATGGCAGGGTAGCGAAAAACTGTTTTTT
13	-	TRBV9	-	TRBJ2-1	CASSVGAAAEQFF	TGTGCCAGCAGCGTAGGGGCAGCGGCCGAGCAGTTCTTC
13	-	TRBV9	-	TRBJ2-4	CASSASGYDIQYF	TGTGCCAGCAGCGCGTCAGGGTATGACATTCAGTACTTC
16	TRBD1	TRBV5-1	-	TRBJ2-2	CASEEGGRGHGGELFF	TGCGCCAGCGAGGAGGGCGGCAGGGGGCATGGCGGGGAGCTGTTTTTT
14	-	TRBV27	-	TRBJ1-5	CASSLGRGGQPQHF	TGTGCCAGCAGTTTAGGTAGGGGAGGGCAGCCCCAGCATTTT
13	-	TRBV28	once	TRBJ2-7	CASSLTGVYEQYF	TGTGCCAGCAGTTTAACTGGAGTCTACGAGCAGTACTTC
15	-	TRBV5-4	-	TRBJ2-2	CASSLGLLNTGELFF	TGTGCCAGCAGCCTGGGACTTCTGAACACCGGGGAGCTGTTTTTT
14	-	TRBV28	once	TRBJ1-5	CASSRGTFPQPQHF	TGTGCCAGCAGTCGAGGGACGTTTCCTCAGCCCCAGCATTTT
14	-	TRBV11-2	-	TRBJ2-3	CASLNRAYTDTQYF	TGTGCCAGTTTGAACAGGGCTTACACAGATACGCAGTATTTT
15	-	TRBV5-4	-	TRBJ2-5	CASSLKSEGQETQYF	TGTGCCAGCAGCCTGAAGTCGGAGGGGCAAGAGACCCAGTACTTC
16	-	TRBV27	-	TRBJ2-1	CASSYGDWGYSNEQFF	TGTGCCAGCAGTTACGGGGACTGGGGGTATTCCAATGAGCAGTTCTTC
16	TRBD2	TRBV9	once	TRBJ2-5	CASSVEKRGGRETQYF	TGTGCCAGCAGCGTAGAAAAGCGGGGGGGCCGGGAGACCCAGTACTTC
16	TRBD2	TRBV30	-	TRBJ2-3	CAWSGVPAGVTDTQYF	TGTGCCTGGAGTGGTGTCCCAGCGGGAGTCACAGATACGCAGTATTTT
13	TRBD1	TRBV27	-	TRBJ2-7	CASAPDRAYEQYF	TGTGCCAGCGCCCCGGACAGGGCGTACGAGCAGTACTTC
17	TRBD1	TRBV27	once	TRBJ1-2	CASSLSRGQGVNYGYTF	TGTGCCAGCAGTTTATCCCGAGGACAGGGTGTAAACTATGGCTACACCTTC